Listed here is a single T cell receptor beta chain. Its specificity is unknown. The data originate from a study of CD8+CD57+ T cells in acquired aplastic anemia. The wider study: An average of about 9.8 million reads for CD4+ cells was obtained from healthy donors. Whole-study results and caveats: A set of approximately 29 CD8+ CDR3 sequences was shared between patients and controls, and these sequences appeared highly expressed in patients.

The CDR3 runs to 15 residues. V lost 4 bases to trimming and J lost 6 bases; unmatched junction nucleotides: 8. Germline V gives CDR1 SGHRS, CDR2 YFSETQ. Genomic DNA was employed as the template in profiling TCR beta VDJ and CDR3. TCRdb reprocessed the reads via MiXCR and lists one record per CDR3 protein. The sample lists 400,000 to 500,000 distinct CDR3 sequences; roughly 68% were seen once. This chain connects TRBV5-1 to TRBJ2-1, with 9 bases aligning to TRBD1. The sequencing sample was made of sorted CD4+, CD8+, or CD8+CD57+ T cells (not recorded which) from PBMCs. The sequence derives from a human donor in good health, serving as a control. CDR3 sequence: CASSLRTGAPNEQFF. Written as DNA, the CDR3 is TGCGCCAGCAGCCTACGGACAGGGGCCCCCAATGAGCAGTTCTTC. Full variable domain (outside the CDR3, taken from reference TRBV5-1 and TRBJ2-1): KAGVTQTPRYLIKTRGQQVTLSCSPISGHRSVSWYQQTPGQGLQFLFEYFSETQRNKGNFPGRFSGRQFSNSRSEMNVSTLELGDSALYLCASSLRTGAPNEQFFGPGTRLTVL.